One sample yielded the 16 T cell receptor beta chains listed below, sequenced in a study of cytomegalovirus exposure and HLA in healthy donors. 13 Jbeta primers and 60 Vbeta primers were used for the PCR. TCRdb's table, derived via immunoSEQ multiplex PCR, lists solely in-frame clones and lacks some. The top ten clones hold around 13% of a sample with approximately 120,000 clones, 77% of them seen once. The specimen was PBMCs. These receptors came from a woman in her thirties or forties in good health and CMV-seropositive.

This clone was observed a handful of times. This rearrangement joins TRBV6-5 to TRBJ2-1; 11 bases align to TRBD1. There are 13 residues in the CDR3. V lost 2 bases, J lost 12 bases, and 3 bases stayed unmatched. Germline values: CDR1 MNHEY, CDR2 SVGAGI. The CDR3 DNA follows: TGTGCCAGCAGTTACGCGGACAGGGGGCCGCAGTTCTTC. Its translation: CASSYADRGPQFF.

The chain carries TRBV7-6 and TRBJ2-7; TRBD2 is a possible D gene (5 bases). Trimming pared 4 bases from V and 4 bases from J, leaving 11 bases between. The CDR3 is 13 amino acids. Germline CDR1 reads SGHVS; CDR2 reads FNYEAQ. The CDR3 DNA sequence: TGTGCCAGCAGCTCGGGGAACCAATACGAGCAGTACTTC. Protein product: CASSSGNQYEQYF.

CDR3 sequence: CASSRRTSDEQFF. DNA for the CDR3: TGTGCCAGCAGCCGTCGGACTAGTGATGAGCAGTTCTTC. The chain carries TRBV6-5 and TRBJ2-1; 7 bases are shared with TRBD2. The CDR3 runs 13 residues. The germline gives CDR1 MNHEY, CDR2 SVGAGI. V was clipped by 6 bases and J by 8 bases; unmatched bases: 7.

The chain is built from TRBV5-1 and TRBJ2-3; possibly TRBD1 for D (6 bases). The CDR3 runs to 14 residues. Germline V CDR1 and CDR2: SGHRS, YFSETQ. V lost 4 bases and J lost 1, with 10 bases in between. The CDR3 DNA sequence: TGCGCCAGCAGCCGAGAGGGGGGCACAGATACGCAGTATTTT. Translated, it gives CASSREGGTDTQYF. Full variable domain (missing parts from reference TRBV5-1 and TRBJ2-3): KAGVTQTPRYLIKTRGQQVTLSCSPISGHRSVSWYQQTPGQGLQFLFEYFSETQRNKGNFPGRFSGRQFSNSRSEMNVSTLELGDSALYLCASSREGGTDTQYFGPGTRLTVL.

The chain links TRBV10-3 to TRBJ1-1, with 12 nucleotides matching TRBD1. This CDR3 is 16 amino acids long. Germline V gene sequence: CDR1 ENHRY, CDR2 SYGVKD. V trimming: 3 bases; J trimming: 4 bases; junction bases outside the gene matches: 6. The DNA for the CDR3 is TGTGCCATCAGTGAAGGGACAGGGGGCGTGGGCACTGAAGCTTTCTTT. Its protein is CAISEGTGGVGTEAFF.

The rearrangement links TRBV30 to TRBJ1-5, with D maybe TRBD1 (6 bases). The germline V gene encodes CDR1 GTSNPN and CDR2 SVGIG (reference sequence). V shed 3 bases and J shed 5 bases, with 11 bases lying between them. This CDR3 is built from 13 residues. DNA for the CDR3: TGTGCCTGGAGCGCAGGGGTCCATCAGCCCCAGCATTTT. Its translation: CAWSAGVHQPQHF.

J is TRBJ2-5 and V is TRBV27, with TRBD2 matching over 9 bases. Germline V gene data show CDR1 as MNHEY and CDR2 as SMNVEV (reference sequence). This CDR3 contains 13 residues. The trim removed 8 bases at V and 9 bases at J, leaving 10 bases unmatched. The CDR3 here is CASSSREGWAQYF. The DNA for the CDR3 is TGTGCCAGCTCCTCGCGGGAGGGCTGGGCCCAGTACTTC.

V is TRBV10-3 and J is TRBJ1-1; 7 nucleotides match TRBD1. CDR3 size: 14 residues. Germline loops: CDR1 ENHRY, CDR2 SYGVKD. Losses at the gene ends were 9 bases for V and 1 base for J; bases not matched to a gene: 8. The DNA for the CDR3 is TGTGCCATACGACAGGGCCGAGGGAACACTGAAGCTTTCTTT. Translation gives CAIRQGRGNTEAFF.

This chain connects TRBV29-1 to TRBJ1-5; D may be TRBD1 (6 bases). Trimming took 5 bases from V and 0 from J, leaving 14 bases between them. The length of the CDR3 is 15 residues. The germline CDR1 and CDR2 sequences are SQVTM and ANQGSEA. DNA for the CDR3: TGCAGCGTTATTCCAGGGGCGTCTAGCAATCAGCCCCAGCATTTT. The encoded protein is CSVIPGASSNQPQHF.

The chain carries TRBV19 and TRBJ1-2, with 7 nucleotides matching TRBD1. Trimming removed 5 bases from V and 5 bases from J; junction bases left unmatched: 14. Germline CDR1 is LNHDA and CDR2 is SQIVND (reference sequence). The CDR3 is 16 amino acids. The DNA of the CDR3 is TGTGCCAGTAGTCTAACTCGGCAGGGGGGCCCGTATGGCTACACCTTC. Amino acids: CASSLTRQGGPYGYTF.

V and J are TRBV18 and TRBJ2-5, with 10 positions matching TRBD2. CDR3 length: 15 amino acids. Trimming at V came to 2 bases and at J to 4 bases, leaving 4 bases not matched to a gene. Germline V gene data show CDR1 as KGHSH and CDR2 as LQKENI. CDR3 coding DNA: TGTGCCAGCTCACCATCTTCTAGCGGGAGAGAGACCCAGTACTTC. The encoded protein is CASSPSSSGRETQYF.

The chain carries TRBV2 and TRBJ1-5; D gene uncertain. Trimming shortened V by 6 bases and J by 8 bases, and 20 bases separated the two germline ends. Germline lookup yields CDR1 SNHLY and CDR2 FYNNEI. The CDR3 totals 15 residues. Here the CDR3 reads CASSADSLAAEPQHF. The DNA for the CDR3 is TGTGCCAGCAGCGCGGACTCCCTCGCAGCTGAGCCCCAGCATTTT.

This clone appeared a single time. One end of the junction fails to match germline, which may point to a read error. CDR3: CASSRTSGRAREQYF. Here the CDR3 DNA reads TGTGCTAGCAGTCGGACTAGCGGGAGGGCAAGGGAGCAGTACTTC. This chain links TRBV6-6 with TRBJ2-7; 15 nucleotides line up with TRBD2. The CDR3 runs to 15 residues. Germline V gene data show CDR1 as MNHNY and CDR2 as SVGAGI (reference sequence).

This clone was detected only a few times. J is TRBJ2-3 and V is TRBV6-5; 8 bases are a match to TRBD1. The CDR3 spans 15 residues. The trim removed 5 bases at V and 4 bases at J, leaving 8 bases unmatched. Germline lookup yields CDR1 MNHEY and CDR2 SVGAGI. For the CDR3, the DNA is TGTGCCAGCAGTGTCGACAGGGGAAGCCCAGATACGCAGTATTTT. Amino acid sequence: CASSVDRGSPDTQYF.

The V gene is TRBV4-2, the J gene TRBJ1-6; D is undetermined. This CDR3 has 12 residues. Per the germline V gene, CDR1 is LGHNA and CDR2 is YNFKEQ. V was shortened by 1 base and J by 7 bases, with 2 bases between the two germline ends. In DNA, the CDR3 is TGTGCCAGCAGCCAAGTAAATTCACCCCTCCACTTT. This sequence encodes CASSQVNSPLHF.

The V and J genes are TRBV28 and TRBJ2-2; weak D call: TRBD2 (5 bases). The CDR3 contains 16 residues. The V gene lost 5 bases and the J gene lost 3 bases, with 16 bases spanning the gap. Looked up from germline, CDR1 is MDHEN and CDR2 is SYDVKM. The CDR3 DNA reads as TGTGCCAGCAGTACCCTCCTAGCCGGAGACACCGGGGAGCTGTTTTTT. It codes for CASSTLLAGDTGELFF.